The rows below give T cell receptor beta chains drawn from one sample of a study of regulatory T cells in long-lasting Graves disease. TCRdb recomputed calls from the multiplex PCR reads with MiXCR, one row per CDR3 protein. The table lists approximately 480,000 distinct CDR3 sequences, roughly 17% of them singletons. These data also formed part of another study, on T cells in Graves' hyperthyroidism and ophthalmopathy.

The input for sequencing was peripheral blood mononuclear cells (PBMCs), taken at new diagnosis, from a patient treated with antithyroid drugs. The receptors were sampled from a man aged 40-49 years with Graves disease. Each CDR3 is given with its conserved first and last residue. The order of the fields is CDR3 length, D gene, clone size, V gene, J gene, CDR3 DNA, CDR3 protein. A D gene is named only where the DNA matches it firmly. Size is stated for part of the rows, as once, few or many counts, or as a class when the clone is expanded.

len: 13; d_gene: -; abundance: few; v_gene: TRBV27; j_gene: TRBJ2-7; CDR3nt: TGTGCCAGCAGTTTATTCGGTGATTACGAGCAGTACTTC; CDR3aa: CASSLFGDYEQYF
len: 17; d_gene: -; abundance: -; v_gene: TRBV5-4; j_gene: TRBJ2-6; CDR3nt: TGTGCCAGCAGCTTAACCCAACTGAGCTCTGGGGCCAACGTCCTGACTTTC; CDR3aa: CASSLTQLSSGANVLTF
len: 17; d_gene: -; abundance: many; v_gene: TRBV27; j_gene: TRBJ2-1; CDR3nt: TGTGCCAGCAGTTTAGAGGGCGGAGCTAGCTCCTACAATGAGCAGTTCTTC; CDR3aa: CASSLEGGASSYNEQFF
len: 13; d_gene: -; abundance: many; v_gene: TRBV30; j_gene: TRBJ2-7; CDR3nt: TGTGCCGCTAATTGGCAGTTTCCCTACGAGCAGTACTTC; CDR3aa: CAANWQFPYEQYF
len: 16; d_gene: -; abundance: many; v_gene: TRBV3-1; j_gene: TRBJ2-3; CDR3nt: TGTGCCAGCAGCCCAGGGACTCTAGTAGGCACAGATACGCAGTATTTT; CDR3aa: CASSPGTLVGTDTQYF
len: 17; d_gene: -; abundance: many; v_gene: TRBV11-2; j_gene: TRBJ2-2; CDR3nt: TGTGCCAGCAGCCCCACGTTGGGGGTTCTGAACACCGGGGAGCTGTTTTTT; CDR3aa: CASSPTLGVLNTGELFF
len: 14; d_gene: -; abundance: many; v_gene: TRBV12-5; j_gene: TRBJ2-3; CDR3nt: TGTGCTAGTGGTTTGGTAGGTGGCACAGATACGCAGTATTTT; CDR3aa: CASGLVGGTDTQYF
len: 14; d_gene: TRBD2; abundance: -; v_gene: TRBV20-1; j_gene: TRBJ2-7; CDR3nt: TGCAGTGCTAGAAAACTAGCGGGATTTAGCGAGCAGTACTTC; CDR3aa: CSARKLAGFSEQYF
len: 16; d_gene: TRBD2; abundance: many; v_gene: TRBV6-2/TRBV6-3; j_gene: TRBJ2-3; CDR3nt: TGTGCCAGCACCTCCAGGACTAGCGGGAAGACAGATACGCAGTATTTT; CDR3aa: CASTSRTSGKTDTQYF
len: 15; d_gene: TRBD2; abundance: -; v_gene: TRBV18; j_gene: TRBJ2-1; CDR3nt: TGTGCCAGCTCACCACCGGGACTAGCGGGAGATGAGCAGTTCTTC; CDR3aa: CASSPPGLAGDEQFF
len: 15; d_gene: -; abundance: -; v_gene: TRBV2; j_gene: TRBJ2-7; CDR3nt: TGTGCCAGCAGTGAAACAATATCAGGGTGGAACGAGCAGTACTTC; CDR3aa: CASSETISGWNEQYF
len: 14; d_gene: TRBD2; abundance: -; v_gene: TRBV24-1; j_gene: TRBJ2-1; CDR3nt: TGTGCCACTGCTCCGGGGGGCTCCTACAATGAGCAGTTCTTC; CDR3aa: CATAPGGSYNEQFF
len: 12; d_gene: -; abundance: few; v_gene: TRBV19; j_gene: TRBJ2-5; CDR3nt: TGTGCCAGTAGTATAGAGGGAGAGACCCAGTACTTC; CDR3aa: CASSIEGETQYF
len: 15; d_gene: TRBD2; abundance: -; v_gene: TRBV20-1; j_gene: TRBJ2-1; CDR3nt: TGCAGTGCTCTTACCACTAGCGGGAGGGCGAGTGAGCAGTTCTTC; CDR3aa: CSALTTSGRASEQFF
len: 15; d_gene: -; abundance: -; v_gene: TRBV20-1; j_gene: TRBJ1-6; CDR3nt: TGCAGTGCTAAAACAACTAGCTCCTATAATTCACCCCTCCACTTT; CDR3aa: CSAKTTSSYNSPLHF
len: 15; d_gene: TRBD2; abundance: few; v_gene: TRBV25-1; j_gene: TRBJ2-5; CDR3nt: TGTGCCAGCAGTACCCGGGGGGGCGCGGGAGAGACCCAGTACTTC; CDR3aa: CASSTRGGAGETQYF
len: 16; d_gene: TRBD1; abundance: many; v_gene: TRBV20-1; j_gene: TRBJ1-2; CDR3nt: TGCAGTGCTAGAGCGGACAGGGGCCGCACCCCCTATGGCTACACCTTC; CDR3aa: CSARADRGRTPYGYTF
len: 14; d_gene: -; abundance: -; v_gene: TRBV27; j_gene: TRBJ1-1; CDR3nt: TGTGCCAGCAGTCCAAACAAGGTGGACACTGAAGCTTTCTTT; CDR3aa: CASSPNKVDTEAFF
len: 18; d_gene: TRBD1; abundance: -; v_gene: TRBV9; j_gene: TRBJ1-2; CDR3nt: TGTGCCAGCAGCCAATCCGGACAGGGGGCAGGTGTCAACTATGGCTACACCTTC; CDR3aa: CASSQSGQGAGVNYGYTF
len: 14; d_gene: -; abundance: -; v_gene: TRBV9; j_gene: TRBJ2-3; CDR3nt: TGTGCCAGCAGCGTGACAACTAGCACAGATACGCAGTATTTT; CDR3aa: CASSVTTSTDTQYF
len: 14; d_gene: -; abundance: many; v_gene: TRBV20-1; j_gene: TRBJ2-1; CDR3nt: TGCAGTGCTAGAAGCCCGCGGGGTGGGAATGAGCAGTTCTTC; CDR3aa: CSARSPRGGNEQFF
len: 13; d_gene: -; abundance: few; v_gene: TRBV20-1; j_gene: TRBJ2-7; CDR3nt: TGCAGTGCTGGAAGGTCGAGCTCCTACGAGCAGTACTTC; CDR3aa: CSAGRSSSYEQYF
len: 15; d_gene: -; abundance: many; v_gene: TRBV28; j_gene: TRBJ2-1; CDR3nt: TGTGCCAGCAGTCCACGGACAGTCACAATCAATGAGCAGTTCTTC; CDR3aa: CASSPRTVTINEQFF
len: 18; d_gene: TRBD2; abundance: many; v_gene: TRBV4-2; j_gene: TRBJ2-1; CDR3nt: TGTGCCAGCAGCCAAGGTATGGCGGGACTAGGATCCTACAATGAGCAGTTCTTC; CDR3aa: CASSQGMAGLGSYNEQFF
len: 15; d_gene: -; abundance: many; v_gene: TRBV11-2; j_gene: TRBJ1-5; CDR3nt: TGTGCCAGCAGCTTAGCTCCCGGGAGCAATCAGCCCCAGCATTTT; CDR3aa: CASSLAPGSNQPQHF
len: 14; d_gene: -; abundance: few; v_gene: TRBV27; j_gene: TRBJ2-5; CDR3nt: TGTGCCAGCAGTCCCATCGGAGGACAAGAGACCCAGTACTTC; CDR3aa: CASSPIGGQETQYF
len: 13; d_gene: -; abundance: many; v_gene: TRBV28; j_gene: TRBJ2-7; CDR3nt: TGTGCCAGCAGTTGGGGGAGCCAAATAGAGCAGTACTTC; CDR3aa: CASSWGSQIEQYF